Below, 15 T cell receptor beta chains from the same sample are listed, as sequenced in a study of cytomegalovirus exposure and HLA in healthy donors. Sequencing used immunoSEQ multiplex PCR; TCRdb keeps in-frame clones, though not all of them. Of roughly 86,000 clones listed, 90% to 96% are singletons. Specimen: PBMCs. All receptors come from a man aged 18 to 30 in good health and CMV-seropositive.

This clone was recorded once. The chain links TRBV6-1 to TRBJ2-2; TRBD2 matches at 11 bases. Germline CDR1 MNHNS, CDR2 SASEGT. The V and J ends lost 1 base and 9 bases, in that order; junction bases with no gene match: 7. The CDR3 length is 16 residues. The CDR3 loop is CASSEGTSGSDRELFF. The DNA of the CDR3 is TGTGCCAGCAGTGAAGGAACTAGCGGGAGCGATAGGGAGCTGTTTTTT.

This rearrangement joins TRBV7-6 to TRBJ2-2; 7 positions agree with TRBD1. This CDR3 has 15 residues. Trimming removed 4 bases from V and 4 bases from J; junction bases left unmatched: 6. Germline CDR1 reads SGHVS; CDR2 reads FNYEAQ. Written as DNA, the CDR3 is TGTGCCAGCAGCTCCCGAGGGGGCGGCACCGGGGAGCTGTTTTTT. This encodes CASSSRGGGTGELFF.

The chain links TRBV6-4 to TRBJ2-6; 7 bases agree with TRBD1. The CDR3 is made up of 16 amino acids. Trimming at V came to 6 bases and at J to 0 bases, leaving 5 bases not matched to a gene. Looked up from germline, CDR1 is MRHNA and CDR2 is SNTAGT. The CDR3 protein is CASSRDSVSGANVLTF. CDR3 sequence (DNA): TGTGCCAGCAGCCGGGACAGCGTCTCTGGGGCCAACGTCCTGACTTTC.

The J gene is TRBJ2-2, the V gene TRBV19; D gene unclear. CDR1 is LNHDA, CDR2 SQIVND, per germline (reference sequence). The V end lost 5 bases, the J end lost 4 bases, and 11 bases lay between the germline ends. The CDR3 extends over 14 amino acids. CDR3 region: CASSPTQVTGELFF. In DNA form, the CDR3 reads TGTGCCAGTAGTCCTACCCAGGTCACCGGGGAGCTGTTTTTT. The variable domain in full, completed from reference TRBV19 and TRBJ2-2, reads DGGITQSPKYLFRKEGQNVTLSCEQNLNHDAMYWYRQDPGQGLRLIYYSQIVNDFQKGDIAEGYSVSREKKESFPLTVTSAQKNPTAFYLCASSPTQVTGELFFGEGSRLTVL.

The genes are TRBV7-8 and TRBJ2-1; D is perhaps TRBD2 (6 bases). V dropped 3 bases and J dropped 1 base, with 10 bases sitting between them. In germline, CDR1 is SGHVS, CDR2 FQNEAQ. CDR3 length: 15 amino acids. The DNA of the CDR3 is TGTGCCAGCAGCTTCTTCCGGGAGTCCTACAATGAGCAGTTCTTC. As protein: CASSFFRESYNEQFF.

The chain couples TRBV6-6 to TRBJ2-1; 8 bases line up with TRBD2. V lost 6 bases to trimming and J lost 8 bases; unmatched junction nucleotides: 12. CDR1 and CDR2 from the germline V gene are MNHNY and SVGAGI (reference sequence). This CDR3 spans 15 amino acids. The CDR3 loop reads CASRLPGLVTHEQFF. DNA for the CDR3: TGTGCCAGCAGGCTCCCGGGACTAGTAACCCATGAGCAGTTCTTC.

This chain uses TRBV5-6 with TRBJ1-2; TRBD1 matches 8 bases. The CDR3 extends over 13 amino acids. V was clipped by 4 bases and J by 8 bases; unmatched bases: 7. Germline V gene lookup returns CDR1 SGHDT and CDR2 YYEEEE. The CDR3 loop reads CASSPWTGSGYTF. The DNA for the CDR3 is TGTGCCAGCAGCCCCTGGACAGGGAGCGGCTACACCTTC. The complete variable domain, with remaining parts taken from reference TRBV5-6 and TRBJ1-2, reads DAGVTQSPTHLIKTRGQQVTLRCSPKSGHDTVSWYQQALGQGPQFIFQYYEEEERQRGNFPDRFSGHQFPNYSSELNVNALLLGDSALYLCASSPWTGSGYTFGSGTRLTVV.

This chain connects TRBV7-2 to TRBJ1-1; D unresolved. The CDR3 is made up of 14 amino acids. From germline, CDR1 is SGHTA and CDR2 FQGNSA. V was shortened by 3 bases and J by 4 bases, with 12 bases between the two germline ends. CDR3 sequence: CASSFQEVGTEAFF. The DNA of the CDR3 is TGTGCCAGCAGCTTCCAGGAGGTGGGCACTGAAGCTTTCTTT.

The rearrangement joins TRBV10-1 to TRBJ2-3; D gene uncertain. Germline-derived CDR1 and CDR2 are WNHNN and SYGVQD (reference sequence). With 3 bases removed from V and 2 bases from J, the gap between germline ends came to 9 bases. The CDR3 is made up of 14 amino acids. In nucleotides, the CDR3 is TGCGCCAGCAGTGAAGTTAGAGCCACAGATACGCAGTATTTT. Translation gives CASSEVRATDTQYF.

The chain uses TRBV7-9 and TRBJ2-3, with D hard to call. CDR3 size: 16 residues. V was cut by 3 bases and J by 3 bases, with 16 bases left in between. Germline values: CDR1 SEHNR, CDR2 FQNEAQ (reference sequence). The CDR3 reads CASSLVGSEVTDTQYF. The CDR3 DNA follows: TGTGCCAGCAGCTTGGTTGGCTCCGAAGTTACAGATACGCAGTATTTT.

This chain joins TRBV25-1 and TRBJ2-2; the match to TRBD1 covers 7 bases. This CDR3 spans 16 amino acids. In germline, CDR1 is MGHDK, CDR2 SYGVNS. The V and J ends lost 7 bases and 0 bases, in that order; junction bases with no gene match: 8. CDR3 residues: CASTPDGTANTGELFF. The CDR3 DNA reads TGTGCCAGCACGCCGGACGGGACAGCGAACACCGGGGAGCTGTTTTTT.

The chain uses TRBV5-5 and TRBJ2-7; the D gene is possibly TRBD1 (5 bases). The germline gives CDR1 SGHKS, CDR2 YYEKEE (reference sequence). The CDR3 is 15 residues long. The V end lost 0 bases, the J end lost 2 bases, and 12 bases lay between the germline ends. CDR3 in amino acids: CASSLEGKSTYEQYF. The CDR3 bases are TGTGCCAGCAGCTTGGAGGGGAAGAGTACCTACGAGCAGTACTTC.

In this sample, this clone turned up once. J is TRBJ2-7 and V is TRBV5-5, with D possibly being TRBD1 (6 bases). There are 14 residues in the CDR3. V was trimmed by 4 bases and J by 1 base, leaving 12 bases between them. Germline CDR1 reads SGHKS; CDR2 reads YYEKEE (reference sequence). CDR3 DNA: TGTGCCAGCAGCCAATACACAGGGTCCTACGAGCAGTACTTC. Translation gives CASSQYTGSYEQYF.

This clone was seen only once. The rearrangement joins TRBV13 to TRBJ2-7, with a weak D call TRBD2 (6 bases). In germline, CDR1 is PRHDT, CDR2 FYEKMQ (reference sequence). Deletions cut 5 bases from V and 6 bases from J, with 14 bases between. The CDR3 contains 13 residues. The chain's CDR3 is CASSTWTGGEQYF. The CDR3 DNA reads as TGTGCCAGCAGCACCTGGACCGGGGGCGAGCAGTACTTC.

The genes are TRBV6-1 and TRBJ2-3; 12 bases fit TRBD2. V gave up 6 bases and J gave up 2 bases; unmatched junction bases: 9. Germline loops: CDR1 MNHNS, CDR2 SASEGT. The CDR3 loop spans 17 amino acids. For the CDR3, the DNA is TGTGCCAGCAGGGAAAGACTAGCGGGAGATGTCACAGATACGCAGTATTTT. Its protein is CASRERLAGDVTDTQYF.